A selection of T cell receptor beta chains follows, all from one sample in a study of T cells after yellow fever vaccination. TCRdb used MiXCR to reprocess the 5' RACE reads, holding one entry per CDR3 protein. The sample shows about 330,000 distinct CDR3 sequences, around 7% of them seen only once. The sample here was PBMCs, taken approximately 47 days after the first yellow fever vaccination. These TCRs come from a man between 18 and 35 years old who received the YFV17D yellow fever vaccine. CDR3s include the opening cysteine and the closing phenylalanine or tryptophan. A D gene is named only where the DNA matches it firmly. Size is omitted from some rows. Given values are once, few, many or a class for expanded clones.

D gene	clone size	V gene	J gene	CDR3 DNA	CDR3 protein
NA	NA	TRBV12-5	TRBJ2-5	TGTGCCAGCAGCAAACTGGTGATAGCGGTGTCACAAGAGACCCAGTACTTC	CASSKLVIAVSQETQYF
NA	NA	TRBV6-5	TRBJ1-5	TGTGCCAGCAGTTACGGACAGAGAAATCAGCCCCAGCATTTT	CASSYGQRNQPQHF
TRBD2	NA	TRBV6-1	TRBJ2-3	TGTGCCAGCAGGAGACTAGCGGGGTTAGATACGCAGTATTTT	CASRRLAGLDTQYF
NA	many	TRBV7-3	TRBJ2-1	TGTGCCAGCAGTTCGGGGAGACTAAACAATGAGCAGTTCTTC	CASSSGRLNNEQFF
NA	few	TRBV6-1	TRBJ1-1	TGTGCCAGCAGTGAAAGATCCGGCGGGGCTGAAGCTTTCTTT	CASSERSGGAEAFF
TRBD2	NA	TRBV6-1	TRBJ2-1	TGTGCCAGCAGTAAACTAGCGGGGGGGCTTTTATACAATGAGCAGTTCTTC	CASSKLAGGLLYNEQFF
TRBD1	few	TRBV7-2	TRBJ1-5	TGTGCCAGCAGCTTAGAACGTAGGGGGCATCAGCCCCAGCATTTT	CASSLERRGHQPQHF
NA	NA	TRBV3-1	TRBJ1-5	TGTGCCAGCAGCCAAGAACTATACGGCAATCAGCCCCAGCATTTT	CASSQELYGNQPQHF
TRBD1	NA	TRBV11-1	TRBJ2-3	TGTGCCAGCAGCCCCGGGACAGGGGTAACAGATACGCAGTATTTT	CASSPGTGVTDTQYF
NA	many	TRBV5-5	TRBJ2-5	TGCGCCAGCAGCTTGGGGCGGGCTGGAGAGACCCAGTACTTC	CASSLGRAGETQYF
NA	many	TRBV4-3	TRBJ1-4	TGCGCCAGCAGCCTGAGATGGGGCAGACTTAATGAAAAACTGTTTTTT	CASSLRWGRLNEKLFF
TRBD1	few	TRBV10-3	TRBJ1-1	TGTGCCATCAGACAACAGGGGATCACTGAAGCTTTCTTT	CAIRQQGITEAFF
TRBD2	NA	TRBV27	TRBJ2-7	TGTGCCAGCAGTCCTGAGGGAGGGAACCACTACGAGCAGTACTTC	CASSPEGGNHYEQYF
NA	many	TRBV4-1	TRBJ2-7	TGCGCCAGCAGACAAACCGAGGGGTCTTGGGAGCAGTACTTC	CASRQTEGSWEQYF
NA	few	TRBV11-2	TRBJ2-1	TGTGCCAGCAGCTTAGTTGCGCGGGGTGCCGACAATGAGCAGTTCTTC	CASSLVARGADNEQFF
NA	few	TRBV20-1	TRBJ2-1	TGCAGTGCTATTCCCTCGAGCTCCTACAATGAGCAGTTCTTC	CSAIPSSSYNEQFF
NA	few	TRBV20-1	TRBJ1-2	TGCAGTGCTAGGTCCAGGGTTGATGGCTACACCTTC	CSARSRVDGYTF
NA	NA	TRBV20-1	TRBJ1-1	TGCAGTGCTAGGGCCCTTAGTATGGCTTTCTTT	CSARALSMAFF
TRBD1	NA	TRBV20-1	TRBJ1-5	TGCAGTGGAGTGGACAGGGGAGGACAGCCCCAGCATTTT	CSGVDRGGQPQHF
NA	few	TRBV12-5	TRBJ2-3	TGTGCTAGTGGTTTGGTACGTGGGACCCCAAGCACAGATACGCAGTATTTT	CASGLVRGTPSTDTQYF
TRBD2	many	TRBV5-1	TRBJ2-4	TGCGCCAGCAGCCCAGGTCCCACTAGCGGGGGGGCCTTCCTAAACATTCAGTACTTC	CASSPGPTSGGAFLNIQYF
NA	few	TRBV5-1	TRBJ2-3	TGCGCCAGCAGCTTGGGCAGCCCTACGGCGTTTGATACGCAGTATTTT	CASSLGSPTAFDTQYF
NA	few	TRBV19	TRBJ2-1	TGTGCCAGTAGTATAGCGGGGGCAGGGAGACATGAGCAGTTCTTC	CASSIAGAGRHEQFF
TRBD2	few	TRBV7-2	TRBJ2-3	TGTGCCAGCGGGACTAGCGGTAGCACAGATACGCAGTATTTT	CASGTSGSTDTQYF
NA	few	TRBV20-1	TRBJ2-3	TGCAGTGCTCTCGGGAGCACAGATACGCAGTATTTT	CSALGSTDTQYF
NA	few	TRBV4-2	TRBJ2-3	TGTGCCAGCAGCCAAGATCGAGGGCCGGGTACGCAGTATTTT	CASSQDRGPGTQYF
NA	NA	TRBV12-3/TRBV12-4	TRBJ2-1	TGTGCCAGCAGTTCCCGTGTAGATGAGCAGTTCTTC	CASSSRVDEQFF
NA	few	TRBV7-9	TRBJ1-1	TGTGCCAGCAGCTGGGGCAGCTTGAACACTGAAGCTTTCTTT	CASSWGSLNTEAFF